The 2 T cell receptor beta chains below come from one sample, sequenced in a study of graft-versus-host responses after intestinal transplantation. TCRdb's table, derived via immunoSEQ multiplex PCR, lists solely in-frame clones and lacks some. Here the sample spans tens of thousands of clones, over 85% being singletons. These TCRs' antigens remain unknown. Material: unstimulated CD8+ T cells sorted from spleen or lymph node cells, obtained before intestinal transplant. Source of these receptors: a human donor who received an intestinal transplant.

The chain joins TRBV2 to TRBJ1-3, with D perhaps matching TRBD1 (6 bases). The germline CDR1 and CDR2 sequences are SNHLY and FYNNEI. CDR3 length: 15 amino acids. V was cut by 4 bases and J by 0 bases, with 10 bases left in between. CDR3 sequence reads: CASSGRQVSGNTIYF. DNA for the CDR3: TGTGCCAGCAGTGGCAGACAGGTCTCTGGAAACACCATATATTTT.

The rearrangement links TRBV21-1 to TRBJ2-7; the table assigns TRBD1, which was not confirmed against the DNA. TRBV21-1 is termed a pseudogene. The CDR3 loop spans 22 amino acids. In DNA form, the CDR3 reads TGTGCCAGCAGCTCCCAGTCCCGGGACAGGGGCGACTTCCGTATTAGCTACTACGAGCAGTACTTC. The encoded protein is CASSSQSRDRGDFRISYYEQYF.